The subject of this entry is one T cell receptor (beta chain). This specimen belongs to a study of blood T cell repertoires in COVID-19. Study context: In each case, the material was cDNA or gDNA derived from T cells, B-cell-depleted T cells, or PBMCs.

With 0 bases removed from V and 4 bases from J, the gap between germline ends came to 5 bases. The CDR3 loop spans 12 amino acids. Looked up from germline, CDR1 is SGHDT and CDR2 is YYEEEE. Original methodology: Scientists estimated how many nucleated cells there were by amplifying reference gene primers. Only in-frame clones appear in the TCRdb table, and some are missing; sequencing was by immunoSEQ multiplex PCR. V, J and clone size were drawn from that table, and D and trimming were deduced from the DNA. The sample includes 130,000 to 150,000 clones, roughly 80% of them seen just once. The V gene is TRBV5-6, the J gene TRBJ2-7; no clear D. The TCR originated in a woman older than 75 with acute or convalescent COVID-19. Sequencing was carried out using peripheral blood. The CDR3 sequence: CASSLAVYEQYF. DNA for the CDR3: TGTGCCAGCAGCTTGGCAGTATACGAGCAGTACTTC.